These 16 T cell receptor beta chains originate from one sample sequenced in a study of cytomegalovirus exposure and HLA in healthy donors. The study ran its PCR with 60 Vbeta and 13 Jbeta primers. The method was immunoSEQ multiplex PCR; TCRdb's version includes in-frame clones alone and lacks a portion of them. This table holds about 150,000 clones, around 79% found once. The sample consisted of PBMCs. The source is a male donor in good health and CMV-seronegative.

The chain couples TRBV5-1 to TRBJ1-1; D is uncertain. Germline V lookup: CDR1 SGHRS, CDR2 YFSETQ. Trimming took off 0 bases at V and 1 base at J, with 7 bases between the two ends. There are 14 residues in the CDR3. The CDR3 here is CASSLGRSNTEAFF. The CDR3 nucleotides read TGCGCCAGCAGCTTGGGGCGGTCGAACACTGAAGCTTTCTTT.

The chain joins TRBV11-3 to TRBJ1-1, with D hard to call. CDR3 length: 15 residues. V lost 4 bases to trimming and J lost 2 bases, with 14 bases between them. Germline values: CDR1 SGHNT, CDR2 YENEEA. The CDR3 bases are TGTGCCAGCAGCTCCAGTCCGGGTTCTAACACTGAAGCTTTCTTT. It translates to CASSSSPGSNTEAFF.

The V call is TRBV30, the J call TRBJ1-6; tentatively, D is TRBD1 (6 bases). The germline gives CDR1 GTSNPN, CDR2 SVGIG (reference sequence). The CDR3 runs 16 residues. Trimming cost V 0 bases and J 0 bases, with 9 bases left between them. This chain's CDR3 is CAWSVGAPSYNSPLHF. CDR3 DNA: TGTGCCTGGAGTGTGGGGGCGCCCTCCTATAATTCACCCCTCCACTTT.

The chain is built from TRBV29-1 and TRBJ2-2; 8 nucleotides match TRBD1. CDR3 size: 15 residues. The germline V gene encodes CDR1 SQVTM and CDR2 ANQGSEA. Unmatched junction bases numbered 8, after V lost 8 bases and J lost 0 bases. As DNA, the CDR3 is TGCAGCTCCCGGACAGGGCCGGCGAACACCGGGGAGCTGTTTTTT. Its protein is CSSRTGPANTGELFF.

V usage is TRBV5-1 and J usage is TRBJ2-1; D might be TRBD1 (6 bases). V lost 3 bases and J 2 bases, leaving 9 bases between the germline ends. The CDR3 loop spans 14 amino acids. CDR1 and CDR2 (germline): SGHRS, YFSETQ. CDR3 in amino acids: CASSWGLTYNEQFF. In DNA form, the CDR3 reads TGCGCCAGCAGCTGGGGGCTTACCTACAATGAGCAGTTCTTC.

The chain couples TRBV7-8 to TRBJ2-1, with TRBD2 identical over 11 bases. The J segment lost 2 bases and the V segment lost 5 bases, leaving 2 bases of the junction unmatched. The length of the CDR3 is 15 residues. Germline loops: CDR1 SGHVS, CDR2 FQNEAQ. The CDR3, as DNA: TGTGCCAGCAGCGTTAGCGGGAGGGCCTACAATGAGCAGTTCTTC. This translates into CASSVSGRAYNEQFF.

The V and J genes are TRBV5-8 and TRBJ2-5, with 16 bases fitting TRBD2. The J segment lost 2 bases and the V segment lost 4 bases, leaving 2 bases of the junction unmatched. Germline CDR1 and CDR2: SGHTS and YDEGEE. The CDR3 runs to 16 residues. CDR3 nucleotide sequence: TGTGCCAGCAGCCTGGGACTAGCGGGGGGGCAAGAGACCCAGTACTTC. As protein: CASSLGLAGGQETQYF.

The chain is built from TRBV5-1 and TRBJ2-7; 15 bases match TRBD2. The CDR3 covers 14 residues. V was pared by 9 bases and J by 5 bases, with 6 bases of the junction left unmatched. The germline V gene encodes CDR1 SGHRS and CDR2 YFSETQ. This CDR3 is CAIWTSGRAHEQYF. In nucleotides, the CDR3 is TGCGCCATCTGGACTAGCGGGAGGGCCCACGAGCAGTACTTC.

The V gene is TRBV9, the J gene TRBJ2-1, with a tentative D call TRBD2 (5 bases). The ends were cut back, 1 base at V and 8 bases at J, with 16 bases in the middle. Germline V gene data show CDR1 as SGDLS and CDR2 as YYNGEE. CDR3 size: 15 residues. The CDR3 coding sequence is TGTGCCAGCAGCGTACTCACCTTAGGAGGCGATGAGCAGTTCTTC. Protein sequence: CASSVLTLGGDEQFF.

The chain joins TRBV6-4 to TRBJ2-2; weak D call: TRBD1 (6 bases). Trimming removed 9 bases from V and 0 bases from J, with 11 bases in between. The CDR3 totals 14 residues. CDR1 and CDR2 (germline): MRHNA, SNTAGT. The CDR3 region is CASRQVPNTGELFF. The CDR3, as DNA: TGTGCCAGTCGACAGGTCCCGAACACCGGGGAGCTGTTTTTT.

This clone was seen a handful of times. This rearrangement joins TRBV7-2 to TRBJ1-2, with D perhaps matching TRBD1 (5 bases). This CDR3 has 13 amino acids. The germline V gene has CDR1 SGHTA and CDR2 FQGNSA. V was cut by 1 base and J by 4 bases, with 7 bases left in between. CDR3 region: CASSLGTSYGYTF. The CDR3 bases are TGTGCCAGCAGCTTAGGGACAAGCTATGGCTACACCTTC.

The chain couples TRBV5-5 to TRBJ2-7, with TRBD1 matching 9 bases. In germline, CDR1 is SGHKS, CDR2 YYEKEE (reference sequence). The CDR3 contains 17 residues. Trimming took 3 bases from V and 0 from J; bases not matched to a gene: 10. In DNA form, the CDR3 reads TGTGCCAGCAGCTCCCCGGGACAGGGATCGAGCTCCTACGAGCAGTACTTC. It translates to CASSSPGQGSSSYEQYF.

The chain carries TRBV2 and TRBJ2-1, with a weak D call TRBD1 (5 bases). There are 14 residues in the CDR3. Germline V lookup: CDR1 SNHLY, CDR2 FYNNEI. Trimming removed 7 bases at V and 5 bases at J, with 15 bases between. The CDR3 protein is CASTWGLVNNEQFF. The DNA of the CDR3 is TGTGCCAGCACCTGGGGCCTCGTGAACAATGAGCAGTTCTTC.

The V gene is TRBV4-2, the J gene TRBJ2-1, with 7 nucleotides matching TRBD2. J gave up 1 base and V 3 bases, and 3 bases lay outside the gene matches. This CDR3 is 15 amino acids long. Germline assignment: CDR1 LGHNA and CDR2 YNFKEQ. CDR3 in amino acids: CASSHLAESYNEQFF. In DNA form, the CDR3 reads TGTGCCAGCAGCCACCTAGCGGAATCCTACAATGAGCAGTTCTTC.

The genes are TRBV11-3 and TRBJ2-3; 8 positions match TRBD2. Per germline, CDR1 SGHNT and CDR2 YENEEA. The CDR3 is made up of 16 amino acids. With 2 bases clipped from V and 2 bases from J, the junction kept 6 bases outside the gene matches. CDR3 amino acids: CASSLNSGDLTDTQYF. DNA for the CDR3: TGTGCCAGCAGCTTAAATAGCGGGGATCTCACAGATACGCAGTATTTT.

J is TRBJ2-1 and V is TRBV30; 8 positions agree with TRBD2. The CDR3 is 15 amino acids. Germline values: CDR1 GTSNPN, CDR2 SVGIG (reference sequence). The V segment lost 3 bases and the J segment 4 bases; nucleotides outside the gene matches: 8. The CDR3 sequence: CAWRRAGARYNEQFF. CDR3 nucleotides: TGTGCCTGGAGAAGAGCGGGAGCTCGGTACAATGAGCAGTTCTTC.